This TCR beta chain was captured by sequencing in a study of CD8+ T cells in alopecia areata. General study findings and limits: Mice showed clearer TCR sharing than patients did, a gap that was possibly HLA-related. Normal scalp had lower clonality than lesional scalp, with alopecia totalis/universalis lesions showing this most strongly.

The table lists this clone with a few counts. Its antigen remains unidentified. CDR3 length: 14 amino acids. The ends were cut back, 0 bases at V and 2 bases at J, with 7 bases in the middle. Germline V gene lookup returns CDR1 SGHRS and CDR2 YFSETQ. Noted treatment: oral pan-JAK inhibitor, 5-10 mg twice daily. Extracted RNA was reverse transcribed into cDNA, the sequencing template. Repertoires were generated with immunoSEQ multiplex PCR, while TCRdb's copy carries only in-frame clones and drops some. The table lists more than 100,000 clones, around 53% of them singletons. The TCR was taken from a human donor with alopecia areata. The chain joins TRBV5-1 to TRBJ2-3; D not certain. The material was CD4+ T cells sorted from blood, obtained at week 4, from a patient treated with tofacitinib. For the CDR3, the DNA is TGCGCCAGCAGCTTGGAGGATTTCACAGATACGCAGTATTTT. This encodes CASSLEDFTDTQYF.